A single sample gave rise to the 14 T cell receptor beta chains below, sequenced in a study of CD4 T cells in relation to SARS-CoV-2 and coronaviruses. Repertoires were generated with immunoSEQ multiplex PCR, while TCRdb's copy carries only in-frame clones and drops some. The table shows just over 35,000 clones, with about four fifths occurring only once. No antigen is known for these receptors. Sequences were obtained from naive CD4+ T cells from PBMCs, cultured in vitro. Subset reported: naive CD4+ T cells isolated by negative enrichment. The receptors originated from an adult with COVID-19.

The chain employs TRBV10-3 and TRBJ2-5, with TRBD2 matching over 12 bases. The CDR3 covers 17 residues. Trimming removed 2 bases from V and 4 bases from J; junction bases left unmatched: 8. CDR1 and CDR2 from the germline V gene are ENHRY and SYGVKD. The CDR3 sequence is CAISEGLAGGRRETQYF. The CDR3, as DNA: TGTGCCATCAGTGAGGGTCTAGCGGGAGGGAGGCGAGAGACCCAGTACTTC.

This clone appeared a single time. The gene calls are TRBV18 and TRBJ2-1; TRBD1 matches at 10 bases. The V gene end was trimmed by 3 bases and the J gene end by 5 bases; junction bases not matched to a gene: 13. This CDR3 is built from 18 residues. CDR1 and CDR2 from the germline V gene are KGHSH and LQKENI. The CDR3 DNA reads as TGTGCCAGCTCACCCCGAACGACGTTCGGGACAGGGGACAATGAGCAGTTCTTC. Encoded protein: CASSPRTTFGTGDNEQFF. The full variable domain, rest sourced from reference TRBV18 and TRBJ2-1, is NAGVMQNPRHLVRRRGQEARLRCSPMKGHSHVYWYRQLPEEGLKFMVYLQKENIIDESGMPKERFSAEFPKEGPSILRIQQVVRGDSAAYFCASSPRTTFGTGDNEQFFGPGTRLTVL.

The chain uses TRBV2 and TRBJ2-6; possible D gene TRBD1, 6 bases. The V end lost 4 bases, the J end lost 0 bases, and 10 bases lay between the germline ends. This CDR3 region has 16 residues. Germline V gene data show CDR1 as SNHLY and CDR2 as FYNNEI. In DNA, the CDR3 is TGTGCCAGCAGTGCTACAGGGAGCTCTGGGGCCAACGTCCTGACTTTC. Its protein product is CASSATGSSGANVLTF.

The chain couples TRBV2 to TRBJ2-7; 7 bases match TRBD1. From germline, CDR1 is SNHLY and CDR2 FYNNEI. This CDR3 spans 14 amino acids. Trimming cost V 6 bases and J 6 bases; bases outside gene matches: 11. CDR3: CASSERRQGLEQYF. As DNA, the CDR3 is TGTGCCAGCAGCGAGAGAAGACAGGGTCTCGAGCAGTACTTC.

The chain links TRBV28 to TRBJ1-2; maybe TRBD1 (5 bases). V was pared by 3 bases and J by 8 bases, with 7 bases between. Per germline, CDR1 MDHEN and CDR2 SYDVKM. This CDR3 is 11 amino acids long. This CDR3 reads CASSLAGGYTF. CDR3 DNA: TGTGCCAGCAGTTTGGCAGGGGGCTACACCTTC.

The CDR3 region is CASSAGYEQYF. CDR3 bases: TGTGCCAGCAGCGCGGGTTACGAGCAGTACTTC. This chain joins TRBV5-5 and TRBJ2-7; TRBD2 might be the D (5 bases). CDR1 and CDR2 from the germline V gene are SGHKS and YYEKEE (reference sequence). V was clipped by 4 bases and J by 4 bases, with 6 bases between them. CDR3 length equals 11 residues. The full variable domain, rest sourced from reference TRBV5-5 and TRBJ2-7, is DAGVTQSPTHLIKTRGQQVTLRCSPISGHKSVSWYQQVLGQGPQFIFQYYEKEERGRGNFPDRFSARQFPNYSSELNVNALLLGDSALYLCASSAGYEQYFGPGTRLTVT.

CDR3 bases: TGTGCCAGCACTTCCACGGACGGCTACACCTTC. The encoded protein is CASTSTDGYTF. The gene calls are TRBV6-5 and TRBJ1-2; no firm D call. V was shortened by 7 bases and J by 8 bases, with 11 bases between the two germline ends. CDR3 size: 11 residues. The V gene's germline CDR1 is MNHEY and CDR2 SVGAGI.

The J gene is TRBJ2-3, the V gene TRBV12-5, with D unclear. The germline gives CDR1 LGHNT, CDR2 FRNRAP. The V gene lost 1 base and the J gene lost 2 bases, with 1 base spanning the gap. The CDR3 has 12 amino acids. The CDR3 reads CASGLDTDTQYF. The CDR3 coding sequence is TGTGCTAGTGGTTTGGACACAGATACGCAGTATTTT.

This chain links TRBV5-6 with TRBJ2-1; the match to TRBD2 covers 13 bases. This CDR3 spans 17 amino acids. Trimming removed 4 bases from V and 7 bases from J; junction bases left unmatched: 11. From germline, CDR1 is SGHDT and CDR2 YYEEEE. CDR3 DNA: TGTGCCAGCAGCCTAGTAACCGGGACTAGCGGGGAAAATGAGCAGTTCTTC. This translates into CASSLVTGTSGENEQFF.

This clone showed up just once. The rearrangement joins TRBV2 to TRBJ2-7; 10 bases match TRBD2. J lost 6 bases, V lost 6 bases, and 5 bases had no gene match. Germline CDR1 and CDR2: SNHLY and FYNNEI. The CDR3 totals 13 residues. The CDR3: CASRASGSSEQYF. In nucleotides, the CDR3 is TGTGCCAGCAGGGCTAGCGGGAGTAGCGAGCAGTACTTC.

J is TRBJ2-3 and V is TRBV12-3 or TRBV12-4; no firm D call. CDR3 length: 12 amino acids. Trimming stripped 2 bases from V and 6 bases from J, with 6 bases between. CDR3 region: CASSLFLDTQYF. DNA of the CDR3: TGTGCCAGCAGTTTATTCCTGGATACGCAGTATTTT.

This chain uses TRBV9 with TRBJ2-3; TRBD2 might be the D (5 bases). V gave up 0 bases and J gave up 3 bases, with 17 bases separating them. CDR3 length: 17 amino acids. The germline V gene has CDR1 SGDLS and CDR2 YYNGEE. The CDR3 spells CASSVATVPGGTDTQYF. CDR3 nucleotides: TGTGCCAGCAGCGTAGCTACTGTCCCCGGCGGGACAGATACGCAGTATTTT.

This sequence joins TRBV20-1 and TRBJ2-1; D is unresolved. V lost 3 bases and J 1 base, leaving 10 bases between the germline ends. The CDR3 length is 14 residues. CDR1 and CDR2 (germline): DFQATT, SNEGSKA (reference sequence). CDR3 DNA: TGCAGTGCTAGTCGAGGACGTTCCTACAATGAGCAGTTCTTC. It codes for CSASRGRSYNEQFF.

The chain joins TRBV12-3 or TRBV12-4 to TRBJ1-1; D might be TRBD1 (5 bases). V lost 6 bases, J lost 1 base, and 9 bases lay in between. This CDR3 comprises 13 residues. The CDR3 DNA sequence: TGTGCCAGCAGCCTAAGGGGGAACACTGAAGCTTTCTTT. It is translated as CASSLRGNTEAFF.